These 5 T cell receptor beta chains originate from one sample sequenced in a study of T-cell reconstitution after alpha-beta-depleted transplantation in children. Construction of the TCRbeta library involved unique molecular identifiers. One entry per CDR3 protein, called by TCRdb with MiXCR from the PCR reads. The sample consists of more than 450,000 distinct CDR3 sequences, about a sixth of them appearing once. This sample comprised PBMCs from the stem cell graft donor, obtained from the stem cell graft. These receptors originate from a human donor who donated a stem cell graft to a child with acute lymphoblastic leukemia.

This clonotype was recorded once. CDR3 amino acids: CASAPDDSNQPQHF. In DNA form, the CDR3 reads TGTGCCAGCGCTCCAGACGATAGCAATCAGCCCCAGCATTTT. V and J are TRBV27 and TRBJ1-5; no clear D. The germline V gene has CDR1 MNHEY and CDR2 SMNVEV (reference sequence). The V gene lost 8 bases and the J gene lost 0 bases, with 11 bases spanning the gap. The CDR3 contains 14 residues.

This clonotype was detected a few times. The CDR3, as DNA: TGTGCCAGCAGCCAAGATCAGATAGAACCAACCTACGAGCAGTACTTC. It yields the protein CASSQDQIEPTYEQYF. The V gene is TRBV3-1, the J gene TRBJ2-7; no firm D call. V lost 0 bases and J 2 bases, leaving 14 bases between the germline ends. Germline CDR1 LGHDT, CDR2 YNNKEL (reference sequence). The CDR3 is 16 amino acids.

This clonotype was detected only a few times. The rearrangement joins TRBV20-1 to TRBJ2-5, with TRBD2 identical over 10 bases. The CDR3 has 16 amino acids. The germline V gene has CDR1 DFQATT and CDR2 SNEGSKA (reference sequence). Trimming took 2 bases from V and 4 from J; bases not matched to a gene: 10. The CDR3 DNA sequence: TGCAGTGCTAGACATGTGGGACTAGCGAACCGAGAGACCCAGTACTTC. Translated, it gives CSARHVGLANRETQYF.

This clonotype has a handful of counts. The gene calls are TRBV7-9 and TRBJ2-3; D remains unclear. The CDR3 covers 14 residues. Germline V lookup: CDR1 SEHNR, CDR2 FQNEAQ (reference sequence). With 8 bases removed from V and 2 bases from J, the gap between germline ends came to 14 bases. The CDR3 protein is CASVDGLNTDTQYF. Here the CDR3 DNA reads TGTGCCAGCGTTGATGGGCTTAACACAGATACGCAGTATTTT.

The CDR3 DNA follows: TGTGCCAGCAGTTACTCTGACTCGAGGGGGCACTACGAGCAGTACTTC. Protein sequence: CASSYSDSRGHYEQYF. This sequence joins TRBV6-2 or TRBV6-3 and TRBJ2-7; 7 nucleotides line up with TRBD1. CDR3 length: 16 amino acids. J gave up 3 bases and V 0 bases, and 8 bases lay outside the gene matches. The germline V gene has CDR1 MNHEY and CDR2 SVGEGT.